The T cell receptor beta chain described here comes from a study of T and B cells in COVID-19 patients. Whole-study findings and limits: Patients with COVID-19 reportedly showed strongly skewed T cell receptor beta variable and joining gene usage. Exclusive to the recovered cohort were some 2,300 TCR clusters, 31 of them with low generation probability.

Multiplex PCR with BIOMED2 TRB-A/B primer pools amplified TRB rearrangements. TCRdb reprocessed the multiplex PCR reads via MiXCR and lists one record per CDR3 protein. The sample has 3,500 to 4,500 distinct CDR3 sequences; approximately 20% are singletons. By frequency in the sample, this clonotype is medium-sized. Its antigen remains unknown. Germline V lookup: CDR1 MNHEY, CDR2 SMNVEV (reference sequence). Deletions cut 2 bases from V and 0 bases from J, with 9 bases between. This CDR3 spans 15 amino acids. TRB was amplified from around 250-460 ng of blood genomic DNA. This TCR was recovered from a human donor with active COVID-19. V is TRBV27 and J is TRBJ2-3; D uncertain. Sequenced material: blood. CDR3 coding DNA: TGTGCCAGCAGTTTAGCAGTAACTAGCACAGATACGCAGTATTTT. This gives the protein CASSLAVTSTDTQYF.